The 8 T cell receptor beta chains presented below share a single source sample, sequenced in a study of healthy donors' naive CD4 and CD8 T cells. Starting from roughly 0.45 ug of total RNA, TCR libraries were made with linear amplification. TCRdb redid the calling of the reads with MiXCR, one entry per CDR3 protein. The sample lists about 180,000 distinct CDR3 sequences; 65% to 80% were seen once. Input material: naive CD4+ and CD8+ T cells sorted from blood, pooled from several donors. These receptors all come from a pool of human donors in good health; the sample pools cells from several healthy donors.

This chain joins TRBV29-1 and TRBJ2-7; D may be TRBD2 (5 bases). Trimming took 3 bases from V and 2 from J, leaving 5 bases between them. The CDR3 contains 11 residues. Germline CDR1 SQVTM, CDR2 ANQGSEA. The CDR3 sequence: CSVDGAYEQYF. The CDR3, as DNA: TGCAGCGTTGACGGGGCCTACGAGCAGTACTTC.

This chain uses TRBV27 with TRBJ1-2, with D uncertain. The CDR3 is made up of 16 amino acids. The V gene lost 0 bases and the J gene lost 1 base, with 12 bases spanning the gap. Germline CDR1 reads MNHEY; CDR2 reads SMNVEV (reference sequence). The CDR3 nucleotides are TGTGCCAGCAGTTTATCGAATCCCAGTTTTAACTATGGCTACACCTTC. Translating it yields CASSLSNPSFNYGYTF.

This clonotype was seen only a few times. V usage is TRBV30 and J usage is TRBJ1-1; no firm D call. V shed 0 bases and J shed 3 bases, with 8 bases lying between them. Germline-derived CDR1 and CDR2 are GTSNPN and SVGIG (reference sequence). The CDR3 extends over 13 amino acids. CDR3 loop: CAWSVLGHTEAFF. The DNA for the CDR3 is TGTGCCTGGAGTGTACTTGGTCACACTGAAGCTTTCTTT.

The V and J genes are TRBV27 and TRBJ2-1; 9 bases line up with TRBD1. V dropped 0 bases and J dropped 8; count of bases not matched to a gene: 8. The CDR3 consists of 16 residues. Germline V lookup: CDR1 MNHEY, CDR2 SMNVEV (reference sequence). In DNA, the CDR3 is TGTGCCAGCAGTTTATCACCCGGGACAGGGCATCATGAGCAGTTCTTC. This gives the protein CASSLSPGTGHHEQFF.

This chain connects TRBV29-1 to TRBJ1-2; D not resolved. Between the trimmed V and J ends, which lost 4 bases and 8 bases, there was a span of 17 bases. This CDR3 contains 13 residues. Germline V gene data show CDR1 as SQVTM and CDR2 as ANQGSEA. The CDR3 coding sequence is TGCAGCGTTGTGGGATCACAGCGAAAGGGCTACACCTTC. It is translated as CSVVGSQRKGYTF.

The rearrangement links TRBV29-1 to TRBJ2-1; D ambiguous. The CDR3 covers 13 residues. V was cut by 8 bases and J by 3 bases, with 14 bases left in between. CDR1 is SQVTM and CDR2 is ANQGSEA in the germline V gene. Here the CDR3 reads CSFIQRDYNEQFF. DNA for the CDR3: TGCAGCTTCATCCAGCGAGACTACAATGAGCAGTTCTTC.

The J gene is TRBJ2-3, the V gene TRBV29-1; 13 positions match TRBD2. The ends lost 7 bases at V and 4 bases at J; junction bases unmatched: 5. Germline V gene sequence: CDR1 SQVTM, CDR2 ANQGSEA. There are 14 residues in the CDR3. The CDR3 loop is CSARLAGGPDTQYF. The CDR3 DNA reads as TGCAGCGCCAGACTAGCGGGAGGCCCAGATACGCAGTATTTT.

The rearrangement joins TRBV27 to TRBJ2-7; D not resolved. Germline CDR1 reads MNHEY; CDR2 reads SMNVEV (reference sequence). The CDR3 sequence is 16 residues long. V lost 5 bases to trimming and J lost 6 bases, with 23 bases between them. The CDR3 spells CASSPRPGKANGEQYF. The CDR3 DNA follows: TGTGCCAGCAGTCCACGCCCAGGAAAAGCCAATGGCGAGCAGTACTTC.